The present T cell receptor beta chain was sequenced within a study of CD8 T cells in ankylosing spondylitis. Points from the study as a whole: Seemingly distinctive of ankylosing spondylitis blood was a TCR beta motif formed by eight highly homologous variants. Matched ankylosing spondylitis synovial fluid reportedly showed significant enrichment of disease-linked clones.

V shed 5 bases, J shed 7 bases, and the junction held 13 bases outside the gene matches. Germline CDR1 DFQATT, CDR2 SNEGSKA (reference sequence). The CDR3 contains 15 residues. Using its own MiXCR run on the 5' RACE reads, TCRdb lists one record per CDR3 protein. The profile covers under 250,000 distinct CDR3 sequences, with under 35% appearing a single time and approximately 4% taken by the ten largest. A note on this clonotype: Its target is not known.

The source is a male donor with ankylosing spondylitis or in good health (not recorded which). Sequences were obtained from blood, either unsorted or a sorted T cell fraction (not recorded which). This chain joins TRBV20-1 and TRBJ1-5; TRBD1 agrees at 8 bases. The DNA of the CDR3 is TGCAGTGCTCACAACGGACAGGGAGATCGGCAGCCCCAGCATTTT. This codes for CSAHNGQGDRQPQHF.